The clone carrying this T cell receptor beta chain turned up a few times. The sample has other DNA sequences that encode this CDR3 too. The entry originates in a study of blood T cell repertoires in COVID-19. Study at large: Material from acute and convalescent COVID-19 was sourced from the United States, Italy and Spain. The cDNA or gDNA used as material had been derived from T cells, B-cell-depleted T cells, or PBMCs.

Authors' processing steps: Counts of nucleated cells, estimated from reference gene primer amplification, were obtained. Method: immunoSEQ multiplex PCR; TCRdb's copy keeps in-frame clones and lacks some. The DNA gave D and trimming, while V, J and clone size come from that table. The table lists approximately 190,000 clones, roughly 84% of them singletons. Germline V lookup: CDR1 SGHAT, CDR2 FQNNGV. CDR3 length: 14 residues. V was cut by 3 bases and J by 6 bases, with 14 bases left in between. The clonotype was recovered from a human donor in a cohort sampled during active COVID-19. The genes are TRBV11-2 and TRBJ1-1; possible D gene TRBD1, 5 bases. Sequenced sample: peripheral blood. CDR3 sequence reads: CASSLGGQFAEAFF. CDR3 in DNA: TGTGCCAGCAGCTTGGGGGGTCAGTTCGCTGAAGCTTTCTTT.